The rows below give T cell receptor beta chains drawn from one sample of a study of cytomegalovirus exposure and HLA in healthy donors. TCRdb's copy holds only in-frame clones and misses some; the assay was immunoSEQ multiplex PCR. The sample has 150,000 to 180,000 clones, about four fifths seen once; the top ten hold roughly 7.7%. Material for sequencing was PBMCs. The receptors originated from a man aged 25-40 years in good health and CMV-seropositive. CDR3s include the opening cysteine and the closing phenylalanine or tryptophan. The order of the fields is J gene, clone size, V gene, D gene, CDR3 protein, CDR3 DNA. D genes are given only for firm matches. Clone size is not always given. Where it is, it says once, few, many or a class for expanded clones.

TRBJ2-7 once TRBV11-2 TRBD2 CASSWIRAGGAEQYF TGTGCCAGCAGCTGGATTCGGGCGGGAGGCGCCGAGCAGTACTTC
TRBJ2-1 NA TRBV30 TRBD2 CAWSVPGLAFNEQFF TGTGCCTGGAGTGTACCGGGACTAGCCTTCAATGAGCAGTTCTTC
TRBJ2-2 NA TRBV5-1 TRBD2 CASSLNLAANTGELFF TGCGCCAGCAGCTTGAACCTAGCGGCGAACACCGGGGAGCTGTTTTTT
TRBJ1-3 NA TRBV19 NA CASSIQGTTGNTIYF TGTGCCAGTAGTATACAGGGGACTACTGGAAACACCATATATTTT
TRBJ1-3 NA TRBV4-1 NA CASSLTPWQGQSGNTIYF TGCGCCAGCAGCCTAACGCCATGGCAGGGGCAATCTGGAAACACCATATATTTT
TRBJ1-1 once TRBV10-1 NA CASSDGTEAFF TGCGCCAGCAGTGACGGCACTGAAGCTTTCTTT
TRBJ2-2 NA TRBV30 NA CAWSLQTAGTGELFF TGTGCCTGGAGTCTCCAGACGGCAGGCACCGGGGAGCTGTTTTTT
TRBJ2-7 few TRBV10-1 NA CASSLAGSGEQYF TGCGCCAGCAGTCTTGCGGGCTCCGGCGAGCAGTACTTC
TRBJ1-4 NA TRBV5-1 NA CASKLRGSANEKLFF TGCGCCAGCAAATTGCGGGGTTCAGCTAATGAAAAACTGTTTTTT
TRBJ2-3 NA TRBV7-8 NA CASSAPMTSDTQYF TGTGCCAGCAGCGCCCCCATGACTTCAGATACGCAGTATTTT
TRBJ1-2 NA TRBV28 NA CASSSPGTSANYGYTF TGTGCCAGCAGTTCCCCCGGGACATCGGCTAACTATGGCTACACCTTC
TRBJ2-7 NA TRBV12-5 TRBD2 CASGRGTSGSYEQYF TGTGCTAGTGGCCGAGGGACTAGCGGTTCCTACGAGCAGTACTTC
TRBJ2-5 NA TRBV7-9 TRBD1 CASSFGTGMSQETQYF TGTGCCAGCAGCTTTGGGACAGGGATGAGCCAAGAGACCCAGTACTTC
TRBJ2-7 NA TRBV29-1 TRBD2 CSVLSGSYEQYF TGCAGCGTCCTTAGCGGGAGCTACGAGCAGTACTTC
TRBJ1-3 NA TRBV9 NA CASSADSGGTGNTIYF TGTGCCAGCAGCGCCGATAGCGGGGGCACTGGAAACACCATATATTTT
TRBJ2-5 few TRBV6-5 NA CASSYAGHGETQYF TGTGCCAGCAGTTACGCGGGCCACGGGGAGACCCAGTACTTC
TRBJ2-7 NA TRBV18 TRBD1 CASSPNAGTGTQRGGEQYF TGTGCCAGCTCACCCAATGCCGGGACAGGGACCCAGCGAGGCGGCGAGCAGTACTTC
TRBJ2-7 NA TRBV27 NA CASSGDVGGGIDEQYF TGTGCCAGCAGTGGGGATGTTGGAGGGGGCATCGACGAGCAGTACTTC
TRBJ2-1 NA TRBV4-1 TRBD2 CASSHSSGRTRPYNEQFF TGCGCCAGCAGCCATTCTAGCGGGAGGACCCGACCCTACAATGAGCAGTTCTTC
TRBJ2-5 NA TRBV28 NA CASSFFGETQYF TGTGCCAGCAGTTTTTTCGGAGAGACCCAGTACTTC
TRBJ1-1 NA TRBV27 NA CASSLLAENTEAFF TGTGCCAGCAGTTTATTAGCCGAGAACACTGAAGCTTTCTTT
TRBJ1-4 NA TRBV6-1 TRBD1 CASSEGQGRGEKLFF TGTGCCAGCAGTGAAGGACAGGGACGGGGTGAAAAACTGTTTTTT
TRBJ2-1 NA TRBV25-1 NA CASSEWGQGYTYNEQFF TGTGCCAGCAGTGAATGGGGCCAAGGTTATACCTACAATGAGCAGTTCTTC
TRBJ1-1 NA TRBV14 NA CASSQDLEGTEAFF TGTGCCAGCAGCCAGGATTTGGAGGGAACTGAAGCTTTCTTT
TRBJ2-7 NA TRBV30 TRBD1 CAWSRDSRGYF TGTGCCTGGAGTAGGGACAGTAGAGGGTACTTC
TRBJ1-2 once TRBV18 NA CASSPPINSYYGYTF TGTGCCAGCTCACCACCGATTAACAGCTACTATGGCTACACCTTC
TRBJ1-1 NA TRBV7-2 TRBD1 CASSSRGQRNTEAFF TGTGCCAGCAGCTCGAGGGGACAGAGGAACACTGAAGCTTTCTTT
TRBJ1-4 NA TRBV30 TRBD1 CAWNLGGLNEKLFF TGTGCCTGGAACTTAGGGGGCCTAAATGAAAAACTGTTTTTT
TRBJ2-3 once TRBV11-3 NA CASSPPSTDTQYF TGTGCCAGCAGCCCTCCTAGCACAGATACGCAGTATTTT
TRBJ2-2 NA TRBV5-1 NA CASSLDRAIGELFF TGCGCCAGCAGCTTGGACAGGGCGATCGGGGAGCTGTTTTTT
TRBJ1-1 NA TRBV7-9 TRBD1 CASSGGDRAHEAFF TGTGCCAGCAGCGGTGGAGACAGGGCCCATGAAGCTTTCTTT
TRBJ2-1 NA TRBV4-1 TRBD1 CASSQDRGSAEQFF TGCGCCAGCAGCCAGGACAGGGGGTCTGCTGAGCAGTTCTTC
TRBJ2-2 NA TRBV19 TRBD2 CASSWLAGTTGELFF TGTGCCAGTAGCTGGCTAGCGGGAACCACCGGGGAGCTGTTTTTT
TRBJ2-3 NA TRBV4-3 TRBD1 CAAGTGVGDTQYF TGCGCCGCAGGGACAGGGGTGGGAGATACGCAGTATTTT
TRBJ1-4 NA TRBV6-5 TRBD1 CASSNDRGGNEKLFF TGTGCCAGCAGTAATGACAGGGGCGGGAATGAAAAACTGTTTTTT
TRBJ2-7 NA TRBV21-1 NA CASSKRQGVLWRSIYEQYF TGTGCCAGCAGCAAGAGACAGGGAGTGCTATGGAGGTCTATCTACGAGCAGTACTTC
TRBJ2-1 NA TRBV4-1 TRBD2 CASSQGLAEESRFF TGCGCCAGCAGCCAGGGACTAGCGGAGGAGAGCCGGTTCTTC
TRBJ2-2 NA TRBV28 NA CASSLYLTGAVYTGELFF TGTGCCAGCAGTTTATACTTGACAGGCGCTGTATACACCGGGGAGCTGTTTTTT
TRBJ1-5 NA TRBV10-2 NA CASGREANQPQHF TGCGCCAGCGGGAGGGAGGCCAATCAGCCCCAGCATTTT
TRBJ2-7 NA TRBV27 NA CASSGGYEQYF TGTGCCAGCAGTGGGGGGTACGAGCAGTACTTC
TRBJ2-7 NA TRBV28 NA CASSLPGLYEQYF TGTGCCAGCAGTTTACCAGGGCTATACGAGCAGTACTTC